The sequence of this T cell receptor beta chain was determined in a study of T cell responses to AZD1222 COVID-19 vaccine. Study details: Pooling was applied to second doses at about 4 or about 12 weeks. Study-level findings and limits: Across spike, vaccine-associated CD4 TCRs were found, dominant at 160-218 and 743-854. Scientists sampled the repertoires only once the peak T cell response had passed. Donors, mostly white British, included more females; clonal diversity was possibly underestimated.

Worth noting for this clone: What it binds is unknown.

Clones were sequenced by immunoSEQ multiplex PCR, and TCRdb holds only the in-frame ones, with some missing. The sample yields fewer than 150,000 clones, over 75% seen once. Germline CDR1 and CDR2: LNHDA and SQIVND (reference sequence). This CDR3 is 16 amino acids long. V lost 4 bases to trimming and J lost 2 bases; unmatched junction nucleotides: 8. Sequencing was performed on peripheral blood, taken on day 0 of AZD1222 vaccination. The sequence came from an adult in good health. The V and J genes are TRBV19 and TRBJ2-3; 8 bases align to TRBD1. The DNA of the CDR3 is TGTGCCAGTAGTAAACGGACAGGGCGGTTCACAGATACGCAGTATTTT. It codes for CASSKRTGRFTDTQYF.